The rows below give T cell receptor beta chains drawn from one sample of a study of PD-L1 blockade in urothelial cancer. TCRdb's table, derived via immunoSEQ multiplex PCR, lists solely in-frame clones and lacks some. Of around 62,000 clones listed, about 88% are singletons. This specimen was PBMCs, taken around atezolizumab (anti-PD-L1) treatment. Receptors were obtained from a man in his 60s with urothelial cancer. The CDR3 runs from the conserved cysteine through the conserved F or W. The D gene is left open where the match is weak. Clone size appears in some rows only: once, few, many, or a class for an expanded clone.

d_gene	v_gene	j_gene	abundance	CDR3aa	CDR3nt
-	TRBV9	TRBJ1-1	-	CASSPSPLGADTEAFF	TGTGCCAGCAGCCCATCCCCGCTGGGGGCGGACACTGAAGCTTTCTTT
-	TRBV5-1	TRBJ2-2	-	CASRTPSGVGELFF	TGCGCCAGCAGAACGCCATCAGGGGTCGGGGAGCTGTTTTTT
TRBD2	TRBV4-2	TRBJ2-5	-	CASSPGLAGAVRKTQYF	TGTGCCAGCAGCCCCGGACTAGCGGGGGCGGTCAGAAAGACCCAGTACTTC
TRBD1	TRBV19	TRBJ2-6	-	CASSIGDRGSGANVLTF	TGTGCCAGTAGTATAGGGGACAGGGGTTCTGGGGCCAACGTCCTGACTTTC
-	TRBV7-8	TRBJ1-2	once	CASSLARDGYTF	TGTGCCAGCAGCTTAGCCAGGGATGGCTACACCTTC
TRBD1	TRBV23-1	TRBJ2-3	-	CASSQRQGAPDTQYF	TGCGCCAGCAGTCAACGACAGGGGGCACCAGATACGCAGTATTTT
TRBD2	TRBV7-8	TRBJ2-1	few	CASSLRLAGQYEQFF	TGTGCCAGCAGCTTGCGCCTAGCGGGCCAATATGAGCAGTTCTTC
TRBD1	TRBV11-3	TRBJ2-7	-	CASSKTGTVNTYEQYF	TGTGCCAGCAGCAAAACCGGGACAGTCAATACCTACGAGCAGTACTTC
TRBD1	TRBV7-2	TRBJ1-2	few	CASNLDRESGGYTF	TGTGCCAGCAACTTGGACAGGGAGTCGGGAGGCTACACCTTC
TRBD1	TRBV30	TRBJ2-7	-	CAWRGRDRGYEQYF	TGTGCCTGGAGGGGTAGGGACAGGGGGTACGAGCAGTACTTC
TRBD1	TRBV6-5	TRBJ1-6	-	CASSRGTGGNSPLHF	TGTGCCAGCAGCCGAGGGACAGGGGGAAATTCACCCCTCCACTTT
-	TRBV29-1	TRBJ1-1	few	CSAQGGHKNTEAFF	TGCAGCGCCCAAGGGGGACATAAGAACACTGAAGCTTTCTTT
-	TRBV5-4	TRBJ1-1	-	CASSLGVRTEAFF	TGTGCCAGCAGCTTGGGCGTTAGAACTGAAGCTTTCTTT
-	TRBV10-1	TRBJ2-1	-	CASSGFSGENEQFF	TGCGCCAGCAGTGGGTTTAGCGGAGAGAATGAGCAGTTCTTC
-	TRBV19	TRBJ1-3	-	CASSITPPSGNTIYF	TGTGCCAGTAGTATAACTCCACCCTCTGGAAACACCATATATTTT
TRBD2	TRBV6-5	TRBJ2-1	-	CASRRGSGGTNEQFF	TGTGCCAGCAGACGGGGGAGCGGGGGGACCAATGAGCAGTTCTTC
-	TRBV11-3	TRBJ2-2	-	CASSLDHRAPGELFF	TGTGCCAGCAGCTTAGATCACAGGGCCCCCGGGGAGCTGTTTTTT
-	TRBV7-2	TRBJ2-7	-	CASSSLYPSYEQYF	TGTGCCAGCAGCTCCCTCTACCCCTCCTACGAGCAGTACTTC
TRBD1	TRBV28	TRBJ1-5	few	CASSSGGTGNQPQHF	TGTGCCAGCAGCTCTGGGGGGACAGGGAATCAGCCCCAGCATTTT
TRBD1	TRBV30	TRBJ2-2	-	CAWGQGDRRTGELFF	TGTGCCTGGGGACAGGGCGATCGAAGGACCGGGGAGCTGTTTTTT
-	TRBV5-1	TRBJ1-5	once	CASSLDTGLNQPQHF	TGCGCCAGCAGCTTGGATACAGGGCTCAATCAGCCCCAGCATTTT
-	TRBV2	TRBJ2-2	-	CASSERTASTGELFF	TGTGCCAGCAGTGAAAGGACAGCGAGCACCGGGGAGCTGTTTTTT
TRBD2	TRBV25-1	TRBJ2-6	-	CASSGLAGGANVLTF	TGTGCCAGCAGCGGACTAGCTGGGGGGGCCAACGTCCTGACTTTC
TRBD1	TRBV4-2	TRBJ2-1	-	CASSQTDTPGTDNEQFF	TGTGCCAGCAGCCAAACGGATACCCCCGGGACAGACAATGAGCAGTTCTTC
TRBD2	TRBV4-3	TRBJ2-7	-	CASSTQTSGNYEQYF	TGCGCCAGCAGCACCCAGACTAGCGGGAACTACGAGCAGTACTTC
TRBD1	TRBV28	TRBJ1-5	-	CASTRGTGRSNQPQHF	TGTGCCAGCACCCGAGGGACAGGGAGGAGCAATCAGCCCCAGCATTTT
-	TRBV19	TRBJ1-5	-	CASSTTVTQPQHF	TGTGCCAGTAGTACGACAGTTACTCAGCCCCAGCATTTT